One sample yielded the 20 T cell receptor beta chains listed below, sequenced in a study of cytomegalovirus exposure and HLA in healthy donors. The PCR was carried out with 60 Vbeta primers and 13 Jbeta primers. Sequenced by immunoSEQ multiplex PCR; TCRdb stores in-frame clones only, minus some. The sample has about 98,000 clones, around 67% seen once. The sample taken for sequencing was PBMCs. The receptors were sampled from a male donor in good health and CMV-seronegative.

The chain uses TRBV23-1 and TRBJ2-7; the match to TRBD1 covers 7 bases. TRBV23-1 is an ORF, with its function uncertain. The J segment lost 1 base and the V segment lost 7 bases, leaving 22 bases of the junction unmatched. This CDR3 has 19 amino acids. CDR3 in amino acids: CASTLQSEWYPGQSYEQYF. Written as DNA, the CDR3 is TGCGCCAGCACACTTCAATCGGAGTGGTATCCGGGACAGTCCTACGAGCAGTACTTC.

The chain has TRBV30 and TRBJ2-5; the D gene is possibly TRBD1 (5 bases). Germline CDR1 is GTSNPN and CDR2 is SVGIG (reference sequence). The CDR3 spans 12 residues. Trimming left V 1 base short and J 9 bases short, with 12 bases between. The CDR3 loop is CAWSAFTGPQYF. In DNA form, the CDR3 reads TGTGCCTGGAGTGCCTTTACAGGTCCCCAGTACTTC.

This clone was found a few times. The rearrangement uses TRBV27 and TRBJ1-2, with a possible D match to TRBD1 (6 bases). The CDR3 is 14 amino acids. With 5 bases removed from V and 8 bases from J, the gap between germline ends came to 18 bases. Germline CDR1 MNHEY, CDR2 SMNVEV (reference sequence). As DNA, the CDR3 is TGTGCCAGCAGTACCCGGACAGAACATAGGGGCTACACCTTC. Translated: CASSTRTEHRGYTF.

This clone has more than one count but fewer than ten. The chain joins TRBV6-1 to TRBJ1-5, with 7 bases lining up with TRBD1. Germline V lookup: CDR1 MNHNS, CDR2 SASEGT. After removal of 6 bases from V and 2 bases from J, the junction contained 7 bases not matched to a gene. There are 15 residues in the CDR3. In nucleotides, the CDR3 is TGTGCCAGCAGGACGGGGACAGTTGGCAATCAGCCCCAGCATTTT. Encoded protein: CASRTGTVGNQPQHF.

This clone was recorded a few times. The V and J genes are TRBV7-7 and TRBJ1-1; D is uncertain. Per germline, CDR1 SSHAT and CDR2 FNYEAQ (reference sequence). The CDR3 is 13 amino acids. Trimming shortened V by 3 bases and J by 4 bases, and 9 bases separated the two germline ends. CDR3 DNA: TGTGCCAGCAGCTTTGGCGCGGGCACTGAAGCTTTCTTT. Protein: CASSFGAGTEAFF.

The chain recombines TRBV27 with TRBJ2-1; 9 bases agree with TRBD2. CDR3 length: 17 amino acids. V gave up 4 bases and J gave up 0 bases; unmatched junction bases: 7. The germline gives CDR1 MNHEY, CDR2 SMNVEV (reference sequence). The CDR3 DNA reads TGTGCCAGCAGTTCAAGTGGACTAGCGTTCTCCTACAATGAGCAGTTCTTC. Protein: CASSSSGLAFSYNEQFF.

The chain couples TRBV7-2 to TRBJ1-2; TRBD1 aligns across 11 bases. The germline V gene encodes CDR1 SGHTA and CDR2 FQGNSA. V was pared by 5 bases and J by 6 bases, with 5 bases of the junction left unmatched. This CDR3 spans 14 amino acids. The CDR3 loop reads CASSLRTGGHGYTF. The CDR3 nucleotides are TGTGCCAGCAGCCTCCGGACAGGGGGCCATGGCTACACCTTC.

This clone occurred once. The chain recombines TRBV5-1 with TRBJ2-1; TRBD2 matches at 9 bases. With V trimmed by 4 bases and J by 4 bases, 6 bases remained unmatched. The CDR3 has 15 amino acids. The germline V gene encodes CDR1 SGHRS and CDR2 YFSETQ. For the CDR3, the DNA is TGCGCCAGCAGCCTAATAGCGGGGGTATACAATGAGCAGTTCTTC. Translation: CASSLIAGVYNEQFF.

This rearrangement joins TRBV5-4 to TRBJ2-2, with 8 positions matching TRBD1. The CDR3 totals 15 residues. In germline, CDR1 is SGHNT, CDR2 YYREEE (reference sequence). The V and J ends lost 2 bases and 4 bases, in that order; junction bases with no gene match: 4. The DNA for the CDR3 is TGTGCCAGCAGCTTCCCAGGGGGCGGCACCGGGGAGCTGTTTTTT. This codes for CASSFPGGGTGELFF.

The chain links TRBV7-2 to TRBJ2-1; 7 bases are shared with TRBD2. CDR1 is SGHTA, CDR2 FQGNSA, per germline. With V trimmed by 6 bases and J by 14 bases, 22 bases remained unmatched. The CDR3 is made up of 16 amino acids. The CDR3 nucleotides read TGTGCCAGCAGGGATGGGGTGGCTAGCGGAAAAATGAGGGAGTTCTTC. It encodes CASRDGVASGKMREFF. The full variable domain, with the rest looked up from reference TRBV7-2 and TRBJ2-1, is GAGVSQSPSNKVTEKGKDVELRCDPISGHTALYWYRQSLGQGLEFLIYFQGNSAPDKSGLPSDRFSAERTGGSVSTLTIQRTQQEDSAVYLCASRDGVASGKMREFFGPGTRLTVL.

J is TRBJ1-1 and V is TRBV9, with D unclear. The V gene lost 3 bases and the J gene lost 8 bases, with 14 bases spanning the gap. CDR1 SGDLS and CDR2 YYNGEE come from the germline V gene. The CDR3 is 13 residues long. The CDR3 nucleotides read TGTGCCAGCAGCGCGGCAGAGTTCGGGGAAGCTTTCTTT. It codes for CASSAAEFGEAFF.

This clone was found a few times. The chain is built from TRBV15 and TRBJ2-3; D is ambiguous. In germline, CDR1 is LNHNV, CDR2 YYDKDF (reference sequence). There are 13 residues in the CDR3. Trimming shortened V by 0 bases and J by 3 bases, and 4 bases separated the two germline ends. DNA of the CDR3: TGTGCCACCAGCAGAGACTTAACAGATACGCAGTATTTT. It encodes CATSRDLTDTQYF.

The rearrangement uses TRBV2 and TRBJ2-7, with D perhaps TRBD2 (6 bases). V lost 6 bases, J lost 3 bases, and 27 bases lay in between. The CDR3 has 18 amino acids. The germline V gene has CDR1 SNHLY and CDR2 FYNNEI. The CDR3 spells CASRVFLGGVIGGYEQYF. In nucleotides, the CDR3 is TGTGCCAGCAGGGTTTTCTTGGGGGGAGTAATTGGTGGCTACGAGCAGTACTTC.

This clone was detected only once. This chain uses TRBV5-6 with TRBJ1-1; D is possibly TRBD1 (6 bases). The CDR3 length is 14 residues. V dropped 4 bases and J dropped 3 bases, with 13 bases sitting between them. Germline CDR1 reads SGHDT; CDR2 reads YYEEEE. CDR3 loop: CASSPRGADTEAFF. The CDR3 coding sequence is TGTGCCAGCAGCCCCAGGGGCGCGGACACTGAAGCTTTCTTT.

V usage is TRBV29-1 and J usage is TRBJ1-1; 8 nucleotides agree with TRBD1. The trim removed 6 bases at V and 1 base at J, leaving 4 bases unmatched. This CDR3 contains 13 residues. Germline CDR1 reads SQVTM; CDR2 reads ANQGSEA. CDR3 sequence (DNA): TGCAGCGTCACGGGACAGGCGAACACTGAAGCTTTCTTT. This sequence encodes CSVTGQANTEAFF.

J is TRBJ2-7 and V is TRBV11-1, with D perhaps matching TRBD1 (5 bases). The V gene lost 0 bases and the J gene lost 0 bases, with 9 bases spanning the gap. This CDR3 is 15 amino acids long. Germline CDR1 is SGHAT and CDR2 is FQDESV (reference sequence). As DNA, the CDR3 is TGTGCCAGCAGCTTAGCGCCTAGGGGCTCCTACGAGCAGTACTTC. Its translation is CASSLAPRGSYEQYF.

V usage is TRBV28 and J usage is TRBJ1-2, with D possibly being TRBD1 (6 bases). The CDR3 contains 14 residues. V was shortened by 8 bases and J by 4 bases, with 17 bases between the two germline ends. Germline CDR1 is MDHEN and CDR2 is SYDVKM. Here the CDR3 reads CASQRTDRGYGYTF. The CDR3 nucleotides read TGTGCCAGCCAACGAACGGACAGAGGCTATGGCTACACCTTC.

The chain has TRBV19 and TRBJ2-2, with 10 bases matching TRBD2. V gave up 5 bases and J gave up 3 bases; unmatched junction bases: 12. This CDR3 has 18 amino acids. Germline assignment: CDR1 LNHDA and CDR2 SQIVND (reference sequence). CDR3 bases: TGTGCCAGTAGTCCTCCCTTCCTAGCGGGGGCACACACCGGGGAGCTGTTTTTT. As protein: CASSPPFLAGAHTGELFF.

The chain's CDR3 is CASSPMTDRGYGYTF. The CDR3 DNA sequence: TGTGCCAGCTCACCAATGACGGACAGGGGCTATGGCTACACCTTC. The gene calls are TRBV18 and TRBJ1-2; 9 bases align to TRBD1. Germline loops: CDR1 KGHSH, CDR2 LQKENI. V dropped 2 bases and J dropped 4; count of bases not matched to a gene: 5. The CDR3 has 15 residues.

The rearrangement joins TRBV6-1 to TRBJ2-5, with 8 bases matching TRBD1. Losses at the gene ends were 2 bases for V and 5 bases for J; bases not matched to a gene: 7. The germline gives CDR1 MNHNS, CDR2 SASEGT. This CDR3 region has 15 residues. The CDR3 DNA follows: TGTGCCAGCAGTGAACTGGACAGGGTCACGGAGACCCAGTACTTC. It encodes CASSELDRVTETQYF.